A single T cell receptor (beta chain) is shown here with its context. The data are from a study of blood T cell repertoires in COVID-19. Study information: The origin of the acute and convalescent COVID-19 samples was the United States, Italy and Spain. PBMCs, B-cell-depleted T cells, or T cells were the source of the cDNA or gDNA that made up the material.

Study processing details: Amplified reference gene primers provided the basis for estimating nucleated cell counts. The data were produced by immunoSEQ multiplex PCR, yet TCRdb's version contains in-frame clones alone and is incomplete. Clone size and V and J calls were adopted from that table, with D and trimming inferred from the DNA. The data contain a few hundred thousand clones, about 82% of them singletons. This CDR3 has 13 amino acids. Germline CDR1 reads SGHDT; CDR2 reads YYEEEE. Trimming shortened V by 7 bases and J by 5 bases, and 12 bases separated the two germline ends. The sequencing sample was made of peripheral blood. The receptor was isolated from a human donor in a cohort sampled during active COVID-19. J is TRBJ1-4 and V is TRBV5-6, with D unclear. CDR3 region: CASGFGRNEKLFF. CDR3 nucleotide sequence: TGTGCCAGCGGGTTCGGGAGGAATGAAAAACTGTTTTTT. The variable domain in full, completed from reference TRBV5-6 and TRBJ1-4, reads DAGVTQSPTHLIKTRGQQVTLRCSPKSGHDTVSWYQQALGQGPQFIFQYYEEEERQRGNFPDRFSGHQFPNYSSELNVNALLLGDSALYLCASGFGRNEKLFFGSGTQLSVL.